Presented here are 3 T cell receptor beta chains from one specimen sequenced in a study of T cell responses to AZD1222 COVID-19 vaccine. The table came from immunoSEQ multiplex PCR; TCRdb's copy has only in-frame clones and leaves some out. The profile shows about 110,000 clones, 87% of them singletons. The specimen was peripheral blood, collected 28 days after the second AZD1222 dose. These TCRs come from an adult who received the AZD1222 COVID-19 vaccine.

The chain recombines TRBV7-9 with TRBJ2-3, with 10 nucleotides matching TRBD2. CDR3 length: 16 residues. Looked up from germline, CDR1 is SEHNR and CDR2 is FQNEAQ (reference sequence). V lost 3 bases to trimming and J lost 2 bases; unmatched junction nucleotides: 5. The CDR3 DNA follows: TGTGCCAGCAGCTTTAGTGGGACTAGCGACACAGATACGCAGTATTTT. This gives the protein CASSFSGTSDTDTQYF.

The CDR3 region has the DNA TGCAGCGTCGAGGGGACGGGAAGCTCCTACGAGCAGTACTTC. Protein product: CSVEGTGSSYEQYF. The V and J genes are TRBV29-1 and TRBJ2-7, with D perhaps matching TRBD1 or TRBD2 (5 bases each). Germline V CDR1 and CDR2: SQVTM, ANQGSEA. This CDR3 region has 14 residues. V dropped 6 bases and J dropped 0 bases, with 15 bases sitting between them.

The rearrangement joins TRBV5-8 to TRBJ2-1, with TRBD2 matching over 8 bases. This CDR3 is 16 amino acids long. The germline CDR1 and CDR2 sequences are SGHTS and YDEGEE. Germline trimming cut 1 base from V and 2 bases from J; bases unmatched to any gene: 5. The CDR3 sequence is CASSLRASGPYNEQFF. The CDR3 nucleotides read TGTGCCAGCAGCTTGAGGGCTAGCGGGCCCTACAATGAGCAGTTCTTC.